This T cell receptor (beta chain) was observed in a study of blood T cells in healthy people across ages. The CDR3 runs 15 residues. Trimming removed 0 bases at V and 0 bases at J, with 8 bases between. Germline V lookup: CDR1 LGHNA, CDR2 YSLEER. A second PCR, run for about 7 to 11 cycles, used a sample-barcoded 5' primer plus a J-beta primer mix. TCRdb reprocessed the 5' RACE reads via MiXCR and lists one record per CDR3 protein. Of over 1.5 million distinct CDR3 sequences detected, around 50% appear once; the ten largest clones hold 2.1%. The sequence was obtained from a woman aged 40 to 55 in good health. Sequencing was done on a sample of blood. This chain links TRBV4-3 with TRBJ1-1, with D unresolved. CDR3 in amino acids: CASSQDPSMNTEAFF. CDR3 sequence (DNA): TGCGCCAGCAGCCAAGACCCGTCCATGAACACTGAAGCTTTCTTT.